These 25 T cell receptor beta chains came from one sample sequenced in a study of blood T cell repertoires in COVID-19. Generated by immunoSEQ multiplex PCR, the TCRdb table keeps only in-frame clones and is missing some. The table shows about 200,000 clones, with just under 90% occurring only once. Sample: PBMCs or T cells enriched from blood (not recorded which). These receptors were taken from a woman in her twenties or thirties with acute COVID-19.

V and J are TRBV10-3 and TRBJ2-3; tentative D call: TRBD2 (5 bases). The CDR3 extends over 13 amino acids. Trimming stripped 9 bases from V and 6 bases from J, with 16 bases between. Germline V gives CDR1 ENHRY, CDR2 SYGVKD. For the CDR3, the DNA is TGTGCCATTTCGGAGGCGGATTCGGATACGCAGTATTTT. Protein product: CAISEADSDTQYF.

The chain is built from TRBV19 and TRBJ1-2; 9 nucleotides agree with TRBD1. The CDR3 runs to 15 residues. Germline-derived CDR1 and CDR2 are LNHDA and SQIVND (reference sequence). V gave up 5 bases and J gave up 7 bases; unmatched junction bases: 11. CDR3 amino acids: CASSVAGTGMSGYTF. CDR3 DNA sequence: TGTGCCAGTAGTGTCGCCGGGACAGGGATGAGTGGCTACACCTTC.

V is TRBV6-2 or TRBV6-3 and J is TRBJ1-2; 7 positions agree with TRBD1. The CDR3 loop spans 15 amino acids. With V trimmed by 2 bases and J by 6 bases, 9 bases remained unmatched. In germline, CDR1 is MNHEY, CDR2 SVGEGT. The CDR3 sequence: CASSYGRGRQDGYTF. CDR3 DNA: TGTGCCAGCAGTTACGGTAGGGGGCGTCAGGATGGCTACACCTTC.

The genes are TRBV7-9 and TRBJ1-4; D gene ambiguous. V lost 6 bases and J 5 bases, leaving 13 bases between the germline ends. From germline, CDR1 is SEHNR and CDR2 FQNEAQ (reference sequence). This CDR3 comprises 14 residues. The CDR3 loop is CASSPRGSNEKLFF. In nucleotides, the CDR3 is TGTGCCAGCAGTCCCAGAGGTTCCAATGAAAAACTGTTTTTT.

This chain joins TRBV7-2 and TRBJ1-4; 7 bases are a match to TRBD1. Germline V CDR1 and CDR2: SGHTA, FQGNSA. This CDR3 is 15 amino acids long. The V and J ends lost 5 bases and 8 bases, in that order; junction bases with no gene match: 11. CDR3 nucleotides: TGTGCCAGCAGCCCGAGGACAGGCCTCCTCGAAAAACTGTTTTTT. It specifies CASSPRTGLLEKLFF.

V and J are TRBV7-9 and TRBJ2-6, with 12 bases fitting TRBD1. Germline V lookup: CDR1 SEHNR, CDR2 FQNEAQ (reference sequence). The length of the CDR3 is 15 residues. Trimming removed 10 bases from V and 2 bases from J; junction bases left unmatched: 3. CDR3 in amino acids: CATGTGGAGANVLTF. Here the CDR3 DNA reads TGTGCCACCGGGACAGGGGGCGCTGGGGCCAACGTCCTGACTTTC. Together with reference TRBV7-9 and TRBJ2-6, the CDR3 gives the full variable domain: DTGVSQNPRHKITKRGQNVTFRCDPISEHNRLYWYRQTLGQGPEFLTYFQNEAQLEKSRLLSDRFSAERPKGSFSTLEIQRTEQGDSAMYLCATGTGGAGANVLTFGAGSRLTVL.

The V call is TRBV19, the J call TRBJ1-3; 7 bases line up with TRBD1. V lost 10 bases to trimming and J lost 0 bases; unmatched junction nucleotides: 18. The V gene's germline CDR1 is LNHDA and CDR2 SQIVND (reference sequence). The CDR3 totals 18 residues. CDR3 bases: TGTGCCACCACACCCCGCCAACCAGGGGGGAGCTCTGGAAACACCATATATTTT. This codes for CATTPRQPGGSSGNTIYF.

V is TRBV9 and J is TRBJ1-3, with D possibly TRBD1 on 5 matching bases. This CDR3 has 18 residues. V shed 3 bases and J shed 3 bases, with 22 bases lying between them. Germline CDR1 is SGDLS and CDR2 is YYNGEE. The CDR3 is CASSARPGTPGVGNTIYF. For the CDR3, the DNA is TGTGCCAGCAGCGCCAGACCAGGGACGCCGGGAGTTGGAAACACCATATATTTT.

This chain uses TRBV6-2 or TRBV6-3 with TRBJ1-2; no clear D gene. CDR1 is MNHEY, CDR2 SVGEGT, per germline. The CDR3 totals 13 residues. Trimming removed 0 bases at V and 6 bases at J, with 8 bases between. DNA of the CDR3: TGTGCCAGCAGTTACTCCAACAGTCATGGCTACACCTTC. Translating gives CASSYSNSHGYTF.

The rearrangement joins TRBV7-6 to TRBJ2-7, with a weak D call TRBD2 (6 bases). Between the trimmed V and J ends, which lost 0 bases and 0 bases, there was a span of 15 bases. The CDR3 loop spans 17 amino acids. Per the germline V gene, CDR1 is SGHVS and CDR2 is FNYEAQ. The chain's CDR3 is CASSLAAGTFGSYEQYF. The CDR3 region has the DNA TGTGCCAGCAGCTTAGCGGCAGGGACTTTTGGCTCCTACGAGCAGTACTTC.

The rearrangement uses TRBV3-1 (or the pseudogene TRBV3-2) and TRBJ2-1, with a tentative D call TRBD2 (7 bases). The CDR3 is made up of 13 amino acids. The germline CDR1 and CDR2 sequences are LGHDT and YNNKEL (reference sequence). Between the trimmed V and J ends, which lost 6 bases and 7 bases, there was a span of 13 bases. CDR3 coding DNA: TGTGCCAGCAGGGGGGGGGCGAGGAATGAGCAGTTCTTC. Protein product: CASRGGARNEQFF.

CDR3 region: CAWSNPSGTTTNYGYTF. CDR3 in DNA: TGTGCCTGGAGCAACCCCTCCGGGACAACTACTAACTATGGCTACACCTTC. J is TRBJ1-2 and V is TRBV30; tentatively, D is TRBD1 (6 bases). CDR3 size: 17 residues. CDR1 and CDR2 (germline): GTSNPN, SVGIG (reference sequence). V was shortened by 3 bases and J by 0 bases, with 20 bases between the two germline ends.

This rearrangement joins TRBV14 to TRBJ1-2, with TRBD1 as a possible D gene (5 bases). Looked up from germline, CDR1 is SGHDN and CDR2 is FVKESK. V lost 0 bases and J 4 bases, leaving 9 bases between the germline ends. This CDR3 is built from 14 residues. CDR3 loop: CASSQDTGGYGYTF. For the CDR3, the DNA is TGTGCCAGCAGCCAAGATACCGGGGGCTATGGCTACACCTTC.

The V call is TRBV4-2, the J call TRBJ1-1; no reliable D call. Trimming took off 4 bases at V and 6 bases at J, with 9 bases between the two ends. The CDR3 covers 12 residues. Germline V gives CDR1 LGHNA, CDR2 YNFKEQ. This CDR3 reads CASSLNPAEAFF. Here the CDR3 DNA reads TGTGCCAGCAGCCTTAACCCGGCTGAAGCTTTCTTT.

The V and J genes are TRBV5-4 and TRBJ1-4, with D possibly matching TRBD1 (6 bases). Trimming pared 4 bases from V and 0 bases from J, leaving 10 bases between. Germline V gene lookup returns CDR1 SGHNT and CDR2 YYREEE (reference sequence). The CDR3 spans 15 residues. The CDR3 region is CASSIDRSTNEKLFF. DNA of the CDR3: TGTGCCAGCAGCATCGACAGGTCAACTAATGAAAAACTGTTTTTT.

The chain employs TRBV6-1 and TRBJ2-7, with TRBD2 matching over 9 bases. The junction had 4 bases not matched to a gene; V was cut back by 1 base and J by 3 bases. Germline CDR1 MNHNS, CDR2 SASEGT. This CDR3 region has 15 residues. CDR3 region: CASSEGSRGGYEQYF. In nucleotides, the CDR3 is TGTGCCAGCAGTGAAGGGTCGCGGGGGGGCTACGAGCAGTACTTC.

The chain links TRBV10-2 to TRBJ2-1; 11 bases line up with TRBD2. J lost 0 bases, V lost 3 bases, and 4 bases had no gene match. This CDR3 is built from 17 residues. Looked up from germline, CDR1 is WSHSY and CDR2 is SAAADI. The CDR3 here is CASSDRLAGSSYNEQFF. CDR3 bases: TGCGCCAGCAGTGATAGACTAGCGGGGAGCTCCTACAATGAGCAGTTCTTC.

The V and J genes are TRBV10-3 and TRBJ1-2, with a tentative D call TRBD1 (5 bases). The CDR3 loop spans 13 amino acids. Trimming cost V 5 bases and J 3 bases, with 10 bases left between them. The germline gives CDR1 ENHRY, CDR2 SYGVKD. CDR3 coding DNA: TGTGCCATCAGTAGCAGGGTTGACTATGGCTACACCTTC. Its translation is CAISSRVDYGYTF.

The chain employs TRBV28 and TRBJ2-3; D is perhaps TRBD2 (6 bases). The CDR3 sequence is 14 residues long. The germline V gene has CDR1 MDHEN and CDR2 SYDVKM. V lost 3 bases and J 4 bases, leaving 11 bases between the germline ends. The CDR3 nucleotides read TGTGCCAGCAGTTTGGGGGGAGGTGCAGATACGCAGTATTTT. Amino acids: CASSLGGGADTQYF.

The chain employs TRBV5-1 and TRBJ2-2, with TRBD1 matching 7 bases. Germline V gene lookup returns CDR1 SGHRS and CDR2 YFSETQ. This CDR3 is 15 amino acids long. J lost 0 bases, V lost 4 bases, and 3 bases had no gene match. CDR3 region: CASSTGQTNTGELFF. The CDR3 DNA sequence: TGCGCCAGCAGCACGGGACAGACGAACACCGGGGAGCTGTTTTTT.

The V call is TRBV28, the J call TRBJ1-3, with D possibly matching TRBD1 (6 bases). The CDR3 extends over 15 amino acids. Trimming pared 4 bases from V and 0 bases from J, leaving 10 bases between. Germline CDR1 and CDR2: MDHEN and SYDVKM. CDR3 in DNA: TGTGCCAGCAGTTATCGGACAGTCTCTGGAAACACCATATATTTT. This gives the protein CASSYRTVSGNTIYF.

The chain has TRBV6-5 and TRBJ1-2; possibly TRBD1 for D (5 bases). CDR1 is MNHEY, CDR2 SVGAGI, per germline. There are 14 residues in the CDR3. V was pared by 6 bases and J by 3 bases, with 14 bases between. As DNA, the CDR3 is TGTGCCAGCAGGGATAACAGGAGAGACTATGGCTACACCTTC. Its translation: CASRDNRRDYGYTF.

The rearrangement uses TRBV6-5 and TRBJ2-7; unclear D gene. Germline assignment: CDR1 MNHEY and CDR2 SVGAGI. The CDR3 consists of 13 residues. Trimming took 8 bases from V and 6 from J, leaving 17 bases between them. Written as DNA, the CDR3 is TGTGCCAGCGAAAGTGAAGACTTCGGCGAGCAGTACTTC. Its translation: CASESEDFGEQYF.

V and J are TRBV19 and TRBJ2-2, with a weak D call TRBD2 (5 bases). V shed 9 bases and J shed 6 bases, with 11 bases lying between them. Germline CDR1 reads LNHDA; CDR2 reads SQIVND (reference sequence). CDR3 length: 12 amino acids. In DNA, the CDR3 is TGTGCCAGCTCTAGCCTTCCCGGGGAGCTGTTTTTT. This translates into CASSSLPGELFF.

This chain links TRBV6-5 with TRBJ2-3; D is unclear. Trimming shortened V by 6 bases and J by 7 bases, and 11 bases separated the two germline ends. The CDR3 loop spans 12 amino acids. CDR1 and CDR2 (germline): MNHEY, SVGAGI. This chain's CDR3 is CASSLDTYTQYF. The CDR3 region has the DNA TGTGCCAGCAGCCTCGACACTTATACGCAGTATTTT.